Detailed here is one T cell receptor (beta chain). These data come from a study of technical replicates of blood from four donors. CDR1 is ENHRY, CDR2 SYGVKD, per germline. Trimming pared 2 bases from V and 4 bases from J, leaving 3 bases between. This CDR3 contains 11 residues. This table comes from immunoSEQ multiplex PCR, and its TCRdb copy is limited to in-frame clones, with some not included. The sample carries tens of thousands of clones, roughly 94% recorded once. The chain carries TRBV10-3 and TRBJ2-7; D remains unclear. The receptor was derived from a human donor in good health. What was sequenced was T cells isolated from PBMCs. CDR3 coding DNA: TGTGCCATCAGTGAGCGGTACGAGCAGTACTTC. It is translated as CAISERYEQYF.